The TCR beta chain under discussion was sequenced for a study of T cells expressing NK-cell markers (dated by TCRdb to 2020 to 2021). Regarding the complete study: In sorted CD3+CD56+NKG2C+, CD3+CD56+NKG2C- and CD3+CD56-NKG2C+ T-cell subsets from eight donors, TCR beta-chain repertoires were profiled. Among the eight sequenced donors, only one was HCMV-seronegative, while the other seven were HCMV-seropositive. Randomly selected healthy volunteers, three men and five women, were used as the eight sequenced donors. Illumina HiSeq 2000/2500, MiSeq or NextSeq was used to sequence libraries as 2 x 150 bp reads. Broad study findings and their caveats: Whether the expanded NKG2C-expressing T cell clones were specific for HCMV antigens was left unclear. In six donors, the dominant CD3+CD56+NKG2C+ clonotypes were found to rank among the top 10 CD8+ clonotypes and to make up about 1.0-7.5% of CD8+ T cells. Those dominant clonotypes were again the most abundant among CD3+CD56-NKG2C+ cells in a handful of donors, at about 25-65%.

As regards this clonotype: Its antigen is currently not known.

From a lookup of the germline V gene, CDR1 and CDR2 are LGHNA and YNFKEQ. The CDR3 measures 13 amino acids from cysteine to phenylalanine. The nucleotide record is missing. The instrument given in TCRdb is Illumina HiSeq 2000. The TCR beta cDNA libraries were made using 5'RACE template switching, a step that added both a universal primer site and unique molecular identifiers. cDNA synthesis was primed from the TCR beta constant segment and was followed by two successive PCR amplification steps. Processing in the source paper ran as follows. Reads were demultiplexed and grouped by UMI with MIGEC, and clonotypes were assembled and quantified with MiTCR. To exclude erroneous sequences, any TCR cDNA sequence not supported by at least two reads was discarded. The tcR package was used for downstream repertoire analysis, and clonotypes were matched between fractions using CDR3 nucleotide sequence together with V segment. Antigen specificity was annotated against VDJdb with VDJmatch, allowing one amino acid substitution in CDR3. TCRdb reprocessed the reads; each CDR3 protein sequence makes one entry, and DNA is unavailable. What appears here as the V and J calls and clone size reflects TCRdb's work, not the paper's. The table held for this sample gives some 280,000 distinct CDR3 sequences. The ten largest clones capture 0.3% to 0.45% of the sample.

To determine HCMV serostatus, a commercial ELISA kit was used to detect HCMV-specific IgG in serum. Peripheral blood mononuclear cells were isolated from blood by Ficoll density gradient centrifugation. Source material: blood T cells: a sorted CD56 or NKG2C T cell subset, CD4+ or CD8+ T cells, or bulk PBMC T cells (not recorded which). The sequence derives from a man aged 18 to 29 in good health. Donor details come from another sample of the same person, matched by shared clones. This chain joins TRBV4-2 to TRBJ2-1; the D call of TRBD2 rests on TCRdb alone, since no DNA is present to check it. CDR3 protein: CASSQGERTEQFF.